These 25 T cell receptor beta chains were sequenced from one sample in a study of beta chain features in type 1 diabetes. Of the isolated RNA, all was reverse transcribed, and so the sequenced material was expressed TCRB transcripts. Clones were read by immunoSEQ multiplex PCR, and TCRdb kept only the in-frame ones, dropping some. Here the sample spans just over 150,000 clones, over 8.5% being singletons. The sample taken for sequencing was central memory CD4+ T cells from blood. All receptors come from a man younger than 30 in good health.

The chain combines TRBV5-6 with TRBJ2-7; TRBD2 matches at 10 bases. The CDR3 loop spans 15 amino acids. V lost 0 bases and J lost 5; bases outside the gene matches: 5. From germline, CDR1 is SGHDT and CDR2 YYEEEE. The CDR3, as DNA: TGTGCCAGCAGCTTGGCTAGCGGGAGTTTCCACGAGCAGTACTTC. This sequence encodes CASSLASGSFHEQYF.

This clone was seen a handful of times. CDR3 in DNA: TGTGCCAGCTCACCACAGGGACAGTGGAATTCACCCCTCCACTTT. Translation: CASSPQGQWNSPLHF. The rearrangement links TRBV18 to TRBJ1-6, with 7 bases that match TRBD1. Per the germline V gene, CDR1 is KGHSH and CDR2 is LQKENI. The V gene end was trimmed by 1 base and the J gene end by 7 bases; junction bases not matched to a gene: 4. This CDR3 spans 15 amino acids.

This clone was picked up a small number of times. This chain connects TRBV18 to TRBJ1-5; D might be TRBD1 (5 bases). The V gene's germline CDR1 is KGHSH and CDR2 LQKENI. Trimming shortened V by 2 bases and J by 0 bases, and 11 bases separated the two germline ends. CDR3 length: 16 amino acids. In DNA, the CDR3 is TGTGCCAGCTCACCAAGGGACGGTTATAGCAATCAGCCCCAGCATTTT. This encodes CASSPRDGYSNQPQHF.

This clone was detected only a few times. CDR3 loop: CASSPTVVVGAFF. DNA for the CDR3: TGTGCCAGCAGCCCGACAGTAGTCGTGGGAGCTTTCTTT. The rearrangement joins TRBV7-9 to TRBJ1-1; D is perhaps TRBD1 (5 bases). The germline gives CDR1 SEHNR, CDR2 FQNEAQ (reference sequence). The CDR3 covers 13 residues. The germline V and J ends were trimmed by 5 bases and 10 bases, with 17 bases remaining between them.

This clone was seen a few times. This sequence joins TRBV5-1 and TRBJ2-3, with D tentatively TRBD1 (5 bases). Trimming stripped 2 bases from V and 6 bases from J, with 13 bases between. The CDR3 contains 14 residues. Germline values: CDR1 SGHRS, CDR2 YFSETQ. CDR3 sequence (DNA): TGCGCCAGCAGCTTCCAGGGCCCCGCGGATACGCAGTATTTT. This translates into CASSFQGPADTQYF.

The gene calls are TRBV5-4 and TRBJ2-5; D gene unclear. The CDR3 contains 16 residues. From germline, CDR1 is SGHNT and CDR2 YYREEE (reference sequence). With 2 bases removed from V and 2 bases from J, the gap between germline ends came to 16 bases. The CDR3 region has the DNA TGTGCCAGCAGCTTAGTACATTTGGGATCGCAAGAGACCCAGTACTTC. Its protein is CASSLVHLGSQETQYF.

Comments on this clone: Other DNA sequences in this specimen translate into the identical CDR3. The chain recombines TRBV10-3 with TRBJ2-3, with D uncertain. V was cut by 6 bases and J by 0 bases, with 4 bases left in between. The CDR3 sequence is 12 residues long. Germline CDR1 and CDR2: ENHRY and SYGVKD. The CDR3 reads CAISVSTDTQYF. The CDR3 DNA sequence: TGTGCCATCAGCGTTAGCACAGATACGCAGTATTTT.

The gene calls are TRBV5-4 and TRBJ2-7, with unresolved D. CDR3 size: 13 residues. The V and J ends lost 0 bases and 5 bases respectively, with 9 bases between them. In germline, CDR1 is SGHNT, CDR2 YYREEE (reference sequence). CDR3 DNA: TGTGCCAGCAGCTTGGTATTCAGTAACGAGCAGTACTTC. It codes for CASSLVFSNEQYF.

This clone was picked up a small number of times. The CDR3 sequence: CAWSHDRTLSGNTIYF. The CDR3 DNA reads as TGTGCCTGGAGTCACGACAGGACCCTCTCTGGAAACACCATATATTTT. The chain recombines TRBV30 with TRBJ1-3, with TRBD1 as a possible D gene (6 bases). V was clipped by 2 bases and J by 0 bases, with 14 bases between them. This CDR3 comprises 16 residues. CDR1 is GTSNPN and CDR2 is SVGIG in the germline V gene (reference sequence).

The chain links TRBV6-6 to TRBJ2-7, with no clear D. Trimming stripped 5 bases from V and 12 bases from J, with 17 bases between. The CDR3 is 12 amino acids. Germline CDR1 and CDR2: MNHNY and SVGAGI (reference sequence). CDR3 DNA sequence: TGTGCCAGCAGTAACCACGACCCATGGCGGTACTTC. It encodes CASSNHDPWRYF.

To note about this clone: One end of the junction varies from germline; a read error may be responsible. This rearrangement joins TRBV6-6 to TRBJ2-5, with unresolved D. The length of the CDR3 is 12 residues. CDR1 MNHNY and CDR2 SVGAGI come from the germline V gene (reference sequence). In DNA, the CDR3 is TGTGCAAGCACGGCCAACCAAGAGACCCAGTACTTC. Translation gives CASTANQETQYF.

The V gene is TRBV11-1, the J gene TRBJ1-2; D gene unclear. This CDR3 has 14 amino acids. The germline V gene encodes CDR1 SGHAT and CDR2 FQDESV (reference sequence). Trimming took 5 bases from V and 3 from J, leaving 13 bases between them. CDR3 protein: CASSEERGHYGYTF. CDR3 nucleotides: TGTGCCAGCAGCGAAGAGCGCGGGCACTATGGCTACACCTTC.

The genes are TRBV7-2 and TRBJ2-6; no clear D. The V gene lost 2 bases and the J gene lost 2 bases, with 7 bases spanning the gap. The CDR3 is made up of 15 amino acids. The germline CDR1 and CDR2 sequences are SGHTA and FQGNSA. In DNA, the CDR3 is TGTGCCAGCAGCTTATTTTCAGCTGGGGCCAACGTCCTGACTTTC. It specifies CASSLFSAGANVLTF.

This clone occurred a few times. The chain uses TRBV2 and TRBJ1-2, with 8 bases that match TRBD1. The V and J ends lost 7 bases and 1 base, in that order; junction bases with no gene match: 5. Germline lookup yields CDR1 SNHLY and CDR2 FYNNEI. This CDR3 has 14 residues. This CDR3 is CASKRDRLNYGYTF. In DNA form, the CDR3 reads TGTGCCAGCAAGCGGGACAGGCTTAACTATGGCTACACCTTC. Using reference TRBV2 and TRBJ1-2 for the parts outside the CDR3, the full variable domain is EPEVTQTPSHQVTQMGQEVILRCVPISNHLYFYWYRQILGQKVEFLVSFYNNEISEKSEIFDDQFSVERPDGSNFTLKIRSTKLEDSAMYFCASKRDRLNYGYTFGSGTRLTVV.

This clone came up a few times. V and J are TRBV30 and TRBJ2-7, with D hard to call. Germline V lookup: CDR1 GTSNPN, CDR2 SVGIG (reference sequence). Trimming removed 2 bases from V and 3 bases from J, with 8 bases in between. The CDR3 extends over 12 amino acids. CDR3 in amino acids: CAWSLKGYEQYF. The CDR3 DNA reads TGTGCCTGGAGTTTGAAGGGCTACGAGCAGTACTTC.

This clone was seen more than once but under ten times. V is TRBV6-5 and J is TRBJ2-2, with 8 positions matching TRBD1. Germline lookup yields CDR1 MNHEY and CDR2 SVGAGI. The CDR3 totals 14 residues. Trimming took 6 bases from V and 5 from J; bases not matched to a gene: 5. The CDR3 sequence: CASRDRGGTGELFF. The DNA for the CDR3 is TGTGCCAGCAGAGACAGGGGAGGAACCGGGGAGCTGTTTTTT.

This chain joins TRBV29-1 and TRBJ1-3; D uncertain. The germline CDR1 and CDR2 sequences are SQVTM and ANQGSEA. Trimming took 8 bases from V and 0 from J, leaving 14 bases between them. The CDR3 contains 14 residues. CDR3 DNA: TGCAGCACCGCCTACAGCAGCTCTGGAAACACCATATATTTT. Encoded protein: CSTAYSSSGNTIYF.

A few counts support this clone. The chain couples TRBV18 to TRBJ2-6; no reliable D call. The CDR3 loop spans 14 amino acids. CDR1 and CDR2 from the germline V gene are KGHSH and LQKENI. V lost 0 bases to trimming and J lost 6 bases, with 6 bases between them. The CDR3 region has the DNA TGTGCCAGCTCACCACCGGGAATGGCCAACGTCCTGACTTTC. Protein product: CASSPPGMANVLTF.

This clone came up a few times. J is TRBJ2-7 and V is TRBV7-3; TRBD1 matches 7 bases. The length of the CDR3 is 13 residues. V lost 5 bases to trimming and J lost 4 bases; unmatched junction nucleotides: 5. Germline values: CDR1 SGHTA, CDR2 FQGTGA. The CDR3 loop is CASSAGTEYEQYF. Here the CDR3 DNA reads TGTGCCAGCAGCGCCGGGACAGAGTACGAGCAGTACTTC. The full variable domain, completed using reference TRBV7-3 and TRBJ2-7, is GAGVSQTPSNKVTEKGKYVELRCDPISGHTALYWYRQSLGQGPEFLIYFQGTGAADDSGLPNDRFFAVRPEGSVSTLKIQRTERGDSAVYLCASSAGTEYEQYFGPGTRLTVT.

This clone was seen more than once but under ten times. Since a far larger clone is one base different, this is likely a read error. V and J are TRBV4-2 and TRBJ2-1, with D hard to call. Trimming removed 4 bases from V and 10 bases from J, with 20 bases in between. The CDR3 covers 15 residues. Looked up from germline, CDR1 is LGHNA and CDR2 is YNFKEQ. Here the CDR3 reads CASSLERRTSPEQFF. CDR3 sequence (DNA): TGTGCCAGCAGCCTAGAGCGAAGGACGTCCCCCGAGCAGTTCTTC.

This clone has a count of ten or more. The genes are TRBV7-2 and TRBJ2-1, with 9 bases matching TRBD2. Trimming cost V 11 bases and J 6 bases; bases outside gene matches: 17. This CDR3 has 16 residues. Germline lookup yields CDR1 SGHTA and CDR2 FQGNSA. CDR3 protein: CASLNQGLAIGNEQFF. Written as DNA, the CDR3 is TGTGCCTCTCTCAATCAGGGACTAGCAATAGGCAATGAGCAGTTCTTC.

This clone was picked up many times. V usage is TRBV5-1 and J usage is TRBJ1-1; D perhaps matches TRBD1 (6 bases). The CDR3 runs 12 residues. Trimming shortened V by 1 base and J by 10 bases, and 11 bases separated the two germline ends. Germline values: CDR1 SGHRS, CDR2 YFSETQ. The CDR3 DNA reads as TGCGCCAGCAGCTTGCAGGGGCGGTTAGCTTTCTTT. Its protein is CASSLQGRLAFF.

The table lists this clone with a few counts. The chain combines TRBV28 with TRBJ2-2; D not resolved. The V end lost 6 bases, the J end lost 7 bases, and 21 bases lay between the germline ends. CDR1 MDHEN and CDR2 SYDVKM come from the germline V gene. The CDR3 sequence is 16 residues long. Here the CDR3 DNA reads TGTGCCAGCAGCCCGACCTTACCTAGGATGGGCGGGGAGCTGTTTTTT. It is translated as CASSPTLPRMGGELFF.

CDR3 nucleotides: TGCGCCAGCAGCTTGGACGGGCAGTCTACTGAAGCTTTCTTT. Its translation: CASSLDGQSTEAFF. The chain recombines TRBV5-1 with TRBJ1-1; D gene uncertain. The ends were cut back, 0 bases at V and 5 bases at J, with 11 bases in the middle. Germline V gives CDR1 SGHRS, CDR2 YFSETQ. CDR3 length equals 14 residues.

The chain recombines TRBV9 with TRBJ2-3; perhaps TRBD1 as D (6 bases). The CDR3 spans 15 residues. Trimming cost V 0 bases and J 0 bases, with 8 bases left between them. The germline V gene encodes CDR1 SGDLS and CDR2 YYNGEE. The CDR3, as DNA: TGTGCCAGCAGCGTAGGGGGGCCGAGCACAGATACGCAGTATTTT. It codes for CASSVGGPSTDTQYF.